This T cell receptor beta chain came from a study of cytomegalovirus exposure and HLA in healthy donors. General study points: Accurate prediction of most subjects' HLA-A and HLA-B alleles from TCR beta sequences was reported. Most TCR sequences proved rare, with some public TCRs found in many donors. Later, TCR association rates were found to vary by HLA locus, highest for DRB1 and lowest for HLA-C. Reports showed the classifier diagnosing cytomegalovirus status with high specificity and sensitivity.

Germline CDR1 and CDR2: MNHNY and SVGAGI (reference sequence). The CDR3 loop spans 14 amino acids. V dropped 0 bases and J dropped 4 bases, with 10 bases sitting between them. The primer mix had 60 Vbeta and 13 Jbeta primers. Profiled with immunoSEQ multiplex PCR; TCRdb holds only in-frame clones, not every one. The sample holds about 82,000 clones, 65% to 85% seen once. For this clone: Its antigen is undetermined.

The sequenced sample consisted of PBMCs. This TCR was sampled from a man aged 50-59 years in good health and CMV-seronegative. The genes are TRBV6-6 and TRBJ2-7; weak D call: TRBD1 (5 bases). CDR3 sequence: CASSYSGPRYEQYF. The CDR3, as DNA: TGTGCCAGCAGTTACTCGGGGCCTCGATACGAGCAGTACTTC.